Each of the 22 T cell receptor beta chains below was sequenced from the same sample in a study of OX40 agonist ivuxolimab in advanced cancers. Library method: the immunoSEQ multiplex PCR assay. Entries here come from immuneACCESS through TCRdb and include only in-frame sequences with V and J called. Some clones fail to appear in such tables; in the studies checked, an unresolved V gene covers under half of the shortfall, and the cause of the remainder is unknown. The sample data list approximately 71,000 clones, and 84% of these were observed just once. The ten top clones hold around 0.73% of the sample. This specimen consisted of CD4+ or CD8+ T cells sorted from blood, obtained in a trial of the OX40 agonist ivuxolimab. Receptors were obtained from an adult with an advanced solid tumor such as melanoma, head and neck, liver or kidney cancer.

This chain links TRBV6-5 with TRBJ1-1; 7 bases fit TRBD1. With V trimmed by 5 bases and J by 11 bases, 8 bases remained unmatched. The germline CDR1 and CDR2 sequences are MNHEY and SVGAGI. This CDR3 comprises 12 residues. The CDR3 nucleotides are TGTGCCAGCAGTGACAGGGCGCGGCGGGCTTTCTTT. Translation gives CASSDRARRAFF.

V gene TRBV2 combines with J gene TRBJ2-2, with TRBD1 as a possible D gene (5 bases). The length of the CDR3 is 15 residues. Germline lookup yields CDR1 SNHLY and CDR2 FYNNEI. V lost 6 bases and J 0 bases, leaving 11 bases between the germline ends. CDR3 nucleotides: TGTGCCAGCAGGCGACAGTCCGCGAACACCGGGGAGCTGTTTTTT. This encodes CASRRQSANTGELFF.

The chain employs TRBV7-3 and TRBJ2-7; the D is unclear. V dropped 4 bases and J dropped 1 base, with 8 bases sitting between them. CDR3 length equals 13 residues. The germline V gene has CDR1 SGHTA and CDR2 FQGTGA. The CDR3 sequence: CASSSARSYEQYF. CDR3 coding DNA: TGTGCCAGCAGCTCAGCCAGATCCTACGAGCAGTACTTC.

The CDR3 here is CASSQQDGEQFF. The CDR3 region has the DNA TGTGCCAGCAGCCAACAAGACGGTGAGCAGTTCTTC. This sequence joins TRBV7-3 and TRBJ2-1; D is uncertain. The V end lost 5 bases, the J end lost 9 bases, and 11 bases lay between the germline ends. Germline V gene sequence: CDR1 SGHTA, CDR2 FQGTGA. This CDR3 contains 12 residues.

This sequence joins TRBV7-9 and TRBJ1-4, with D possibly matching TRBD1 (6 bases). The CDR3 is made up of 13 amino acids. Germline CDR1 SEHNR, CDR2 FQNEAQ (reference sequence). V was cut by 6 bases and J by 5 bases, with 10 bases left in between. The CDR3, as DNA: TGTGCCAGCAGACGGACAGAGAATGAAAAACTGTTTTTT. It encodes CASRRTENEKLFF.

This chain's CDR3 is CASSSRGGSEEKLFF. CDR3 sequence (DNA): TGTGCCAGCAGCTCAAGGGGAGGGTCGGAGGAAAAACTGTTTTTT. V gene TRBV9 combines with J gene TRBJ1-4; perhaps TRBD1 as D (5 bases). CDR1 SGDLS and CDR2 YYNGEE come from the germline V gene. Deletions cut 4 bases from V and 8 bases from J, with 18 bases between. This CDR3 spans 15 amino acids.

V gene TRBV20-1 combines with J gene TRBJ2-1; 9 bases are shared with TRBD1. The J segment lost 15 bases and the V segment lost 3 bases, leaving 6 bases of the junction unmatched. The germline CDR1 and CDR2 sequences are DFQATT and SNEGSKA (reference sequence). The CDR3 spans 11 residues. CDR3 in DNA: TGCAGTGCTAGCATACAGGGGGCGAGGTTCTTC. Residues: CSASIQGARFF.

The gene calls are TRBV6-1 and TRBJ2-4; 7 bases align to TRBD1. This CDR3 contains 15 residues. Unmatched junction bases numbered 8, after V lost 6 bases and J lost 3 bases. The germline CDR1 and CDR2 sequences are MNHNS and SASEGT. The CDR3 nucleotides are TGTGCCAGCAGCACCGACAGGGCCGACAAAAACATTCAGTACTTC. Amino acid sequence: CASSTDRADKNIQYF.

V usage is TRBV11-2 and J usage is TRBJ1-2; TRBD1 might be the D (6 bases). The CDR3 has 13 amino acids. V lost 5 bases and J lost 5, with 12 bases in between. CDR1 is SGHAT and CDR2 is FQNNGV in the germline V gene. Here the CDR3 reads CASSANQGYGYTF. The CDR3 DNA reads TGTGCCAGCAGCGCAAATCAGGGGTATGGCTACACCTTC.

The chain combines TRBV21-1 with TRBJ2-1; TRBD2, the table's D call, lacks a check against the DNA. TRBV21-1 is annotated as a pseudogene. CDR3 length equals 17 residues. CDR3 residues: CASITSGGLSSYNEQFF. The CDR3 DNA is TGTGCCAGCATCACAAGCGGGGGGCTGAGCTCCTACAATGAGCAGTTCTTC.

The chain uses TRBV14 and TRBJ2-6, with TRBD1 matching 11 bases. From germline, CDR1 is SGHDN and CDR2 FVKESK. V trimming: 6 bases; J trimming: 2 bases; junction bases outside the gene matches: 12. This CDR3 is built from 19 residues. Here the CDR3 reads CASRRTGGSSGTGANVLTF. CDR3 coding DNA: TGTGCCAGCAGGCGGACAGGGGGCAGTTCGGGTACTGGGGCCAACGTCCTGACTTTC. The entire variable domain, with the rest obtained from reference TRBV14 and TRBJ2-6, is as follows: EAGVTQFPSHSVIEKGQTVTLRCDPISGHDNLYWYRRVMGKEIKFLLHFVKESKQDESGMPNNRFLAERTGGTYSTLKVQPAELEDSGVYFCASRRTGGSSGTGANVLTFGAGSRLTVL.

V usage is TRBV6-5 and J usage is TRBJ2-3, with unresolved D. V dropped 4 bases and J dropped 2 bases, with 13 bases sitting between them. The CDR3 loop spans 15 amino acids. Germline assignment: CDR1 MNHEY and CDR2 SVGAGI. This CDR3 is CASSLTYGNTDTQYF. The DNA for the CDR3 is TGTGCCAGCAGTTTGACATACGGAAACACAGATACGCAGTATTTT.

The chain is built from TRBV5-1 and TRBJ1-1, with D unresolved. The CDR3 extends over 13 amino acids. Trimming removed 0 bases at V and 10 bases at J, with 13 bases between. The germline V gene encodes CDR1 SGHRS and CDR2 YFSETQ. CDR3: CASSLAGNRGAFF. The CDR3 DNA reads as TGCGCCAGCAGCTTGGCGGGGAATAGAGGAGCTTTCTTT.

The table lists this clone with a few counts. V and J are TRBV6-6 and TRBJ2-7, with 8 bases aligning to TRBD2. The CDR3 is 16 residues long. Germline CDR1 is MNHNY and CDR2 is SVGAGI (reference sequence). The V and J ends lost 7 bases and 0 bases, in that order; junction bases with no gene match: 11. The CDR3 reads CASTPRGGGGSYEQYF. CDR3 sequence (DNA): TGTGCCAGCACCCCCCGGGGGGGTGGGGGCTCCTACGAGCAGTACTTC.

The CDR3 loop is CAWNGGPGETQYF. Written as DNA, the CDR3 is TGTGCCTGGAACGGGGGGCCAGGGGAGACCCAGTACTTC. This rearrangement joins TRBV30 to TRBJ2-5; D is perhaps TRBD2 (7 bases). V was clipped by 4 bases and J by 5 bases, with 14 bases between them. This CDR3 has 13 residues. From germline, CDR1 is GTSNPN and CDR2 SVGIG (reference sequence).

The chain recombines TRBV28 with TRBJ1-2; D might be TRBD1 (6 bases). Trimming left V 7 bases short and J 8 bases short, with 14 bases between. CDR3 length equals 12 residues. CDR1 and CDR2 from the germline V gene are MDHEN and SYDVKM. The CDR3 region is CASTLGGAGYTF. The CDR3 DNA reads as TGTGCCAGCACCCTGGGGGGCGCGGGCTACACCTTC.

V usage is TRBV28 and J usage is TRBJ1-2, with D hard to call. Germline loops: CDR1 MDHEN, CDR2 SYDVKM. The CDR3 runs to 14 residues. V was shortened by 4 bases and J by 8 bases, with 17 bases between the two germline ends. The CDR3 bases are TGTGCCAGCAGTTATCCCCCGGGGATGAAGGGCTACACCTTC. This translates into CASSYPPGMKGYTF.

V and J are TRBV15 and TRBJ2-3, with no clear D. V was cut by 8 bases and J by 2 bases, with 29 bases left in between. Germline loops: CDR1 LNHNV, CDR2 YYDKDF (reference sequence). The CDR3 spans 19 residues. This CDR3 reads CATATAPHASSPFTDTQYF. The DNA of the CDR3 is TGTGCCACCGCAACGGCACCCCACGCCTCATCCCCCTTCACAGATACGCAGTATTTT.

The chain joins TRBV19 to TRBJ1-3, with unresolved D. Germline V gives CDR1 LNHDA, CDR2 SQIVND (reference sequence). The CDR3 runs 12 residues. Trimming shortened V by 1 base and J by 4 bases, and 2 bases separated the two germline ends. CDR3 DNA sequence: TGTGCCAGTAGTATAGGAGGAAACACCATATATTTT. Translated, it gives CASSIGGNTIYF.

This clone was seen once. The gene calls are TRBV7-2 and TRBJ2-1, with 12 bases aligning to TRBD1. CDR1 and CDR2 from the germline V gene are SGHTA and FQGNSA. V dropped 0 bases and J dropped 10; count of bases not matched to a gene: 7. This CDR3 contains 16 residues. The CDR3 here is CASSLAGGQGAWEQFF. DNA for the CDR3: TGTGCCAGCAGCTTAGCGGGGGGACAGGGGGCATGGGAGCAGTTCTTC.

This chain connects TRBV28 to TRBJ2-7, with 8 positions matching TRBD2. Germline V gene sequence: CDR1 MDHEN, CDR2 SYDVKM. V lost 3 bases, J lost 2 bases, and 9 bases stayed unmatched. The CDR3 covers 16 residues. The CDR3 region has the DNA TGTGCCAGCAGTTTTCACCTAGCGGGCCTTACCTACGAGCAGTACTTC. Protein sequence: CASSFHLAGLTYEQYF.

With respect to this clone: The germline gene is not matched at one end of the junction; a read error may be the cause. This sequence joins TRBV11-2 and TRBJ2-5; D is unresolved. Germline CDR1 is SGHAT and CDR2 is FQNNGV. The CDR3 covers 14 residues. The CDR3: CASSLASRQGTQYF. The CDR3 DNA follows: TGTGCCAGCAGCTTAGCCAGCCGCCAAGGGACCCAGTACTTC.